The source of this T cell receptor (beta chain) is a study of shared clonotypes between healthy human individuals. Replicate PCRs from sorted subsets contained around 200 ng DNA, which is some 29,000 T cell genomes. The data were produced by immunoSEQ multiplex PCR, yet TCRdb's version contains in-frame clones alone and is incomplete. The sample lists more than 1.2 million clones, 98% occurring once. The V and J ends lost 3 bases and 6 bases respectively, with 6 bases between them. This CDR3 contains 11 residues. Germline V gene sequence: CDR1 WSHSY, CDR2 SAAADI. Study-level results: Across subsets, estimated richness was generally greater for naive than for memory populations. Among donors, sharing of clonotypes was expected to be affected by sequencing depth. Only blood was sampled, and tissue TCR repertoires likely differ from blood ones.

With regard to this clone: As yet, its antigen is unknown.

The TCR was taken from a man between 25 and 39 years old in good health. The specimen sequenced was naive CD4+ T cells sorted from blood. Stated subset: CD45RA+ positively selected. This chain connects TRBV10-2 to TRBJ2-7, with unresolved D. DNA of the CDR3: TGCGCCAGCAGTGATCTTTCCGAGCAGTACTTC. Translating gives CASSDLSEQYF.